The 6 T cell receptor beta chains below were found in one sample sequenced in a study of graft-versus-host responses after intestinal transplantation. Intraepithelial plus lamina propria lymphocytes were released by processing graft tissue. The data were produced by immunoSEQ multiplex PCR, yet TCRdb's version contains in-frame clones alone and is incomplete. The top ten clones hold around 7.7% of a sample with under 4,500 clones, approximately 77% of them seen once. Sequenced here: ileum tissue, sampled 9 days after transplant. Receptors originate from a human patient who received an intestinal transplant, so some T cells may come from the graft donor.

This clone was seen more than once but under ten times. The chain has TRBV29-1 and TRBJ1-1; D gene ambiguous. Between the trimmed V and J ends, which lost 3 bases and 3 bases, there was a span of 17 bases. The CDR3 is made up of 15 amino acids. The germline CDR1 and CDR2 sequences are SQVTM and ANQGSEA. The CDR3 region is CSVDVYREADTEAFF. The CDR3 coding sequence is TGCAGCGTTGATGTATATAGGGAGGCGGACACTGAAGCTTTCTTT.

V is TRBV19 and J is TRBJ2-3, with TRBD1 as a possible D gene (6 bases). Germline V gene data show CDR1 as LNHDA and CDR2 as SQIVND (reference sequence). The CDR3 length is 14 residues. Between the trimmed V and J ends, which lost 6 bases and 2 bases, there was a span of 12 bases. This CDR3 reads CASRINRATDTQYF. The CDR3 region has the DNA TGTGCCAGTAGGATAAACAGGGCCACAGATACGCAGTATTTT.

This chain's CDR3 is CASSLLGPEYNSPLHF. DNA of the CDR3: TGTGCCAGCAGTTTATTGGGGCCCGAGTATAATTCACCCCTCCACTTT. The chain recombines TRBV27 with TRBJ1-6, with D maybe TRBD1 (5 bases). Germline V gene sequence: CDR1 MNHEY, CDR2 SMNVEV (reference sequence). V shed 1 base and J shed 4 bases, with 11 bases lying between them. This CDR3 has 16 amino acids.

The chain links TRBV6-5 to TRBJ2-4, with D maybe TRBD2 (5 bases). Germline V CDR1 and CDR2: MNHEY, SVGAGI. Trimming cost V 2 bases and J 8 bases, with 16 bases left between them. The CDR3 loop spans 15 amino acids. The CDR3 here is CASSYPGSLRDIQYF. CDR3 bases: TGTGCCAGCAGTTACCCGGGGTCCCTACGGGACATTCAGTACTTC.

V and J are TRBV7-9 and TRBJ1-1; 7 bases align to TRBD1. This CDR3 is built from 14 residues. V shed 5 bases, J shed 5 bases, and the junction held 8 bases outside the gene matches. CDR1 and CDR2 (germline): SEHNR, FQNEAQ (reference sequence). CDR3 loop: CASSPGQVWTEAFF. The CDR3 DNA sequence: TGTGCCAGCAGCCCCGGACAGGTCTGGACTGAAGCTTTCTTT.

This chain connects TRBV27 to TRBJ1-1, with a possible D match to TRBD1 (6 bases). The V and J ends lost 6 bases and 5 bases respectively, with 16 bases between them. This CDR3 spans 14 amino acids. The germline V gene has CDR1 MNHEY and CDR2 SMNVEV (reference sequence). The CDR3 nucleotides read TGTGCCAGCAGCCCAGACAGGTCACGAACTGAAGCTTTCTTT. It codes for CASSPDRSRTEAFF.